These 11 T cell receptor beta chains originate from one sample sequenced in a study of low-dose radiotherapy and immunotherapy resistance in tumors. Priming of first-strand cDNA relied on TRAV- and TRBV-specific primers (covering alpha and beta chains). The authors amplified TCRs for 20 PCR cycles with a constant-region primer and a V-primer adapter. Each CDR3 protein is one row after TCRdb ran MiXCR on the reads. The repertoire consists of about 80,000 distinct CDR3 sequences, with under 20% occurring once and the leading ten covering approximately 1.5%. Time point reported: after trial treatment. Treatment specified: LDRT plus nivolumab, ipilimumab, low-dose cyclophosphamide and aspirin (RACIN trial). The source material was PBMCs, sampled after low-dose radiotherapy plus immunotherapy. These receptors were obtained from a male donor with prostate cancer.

This clonotype has ten or more counts. The genes are TRBV20-1 and TRBJ2-7; 14 nucleotides agree with TRBD2. The CDR3 has 14 amino acids. CDR1 is DFQATT, CDR2 SNEGSKA, per germline (reference sequence). V was clipped by 3 bases and J by 5 bases; unmatched bases: 3. The CDR3 is CSASPGLAGDEQYF. In nucleotides, the CDR3 is TGCAGTGCTAGCCCGGGACTAGCGGGAGACGAGCAGTACTTC.

This clonotype appeared many times. This chain uses TRBV6-2 or TRBV6-3 with TRBJ1-1, with unresolved D. Trimming removed 2 bases at V and 5 bases at J, with 15 bases between. Germline values: CDR1 MNHEY, CDR2 SVGEGT. There are 15 residues in the CDR3. The CDR3: CASSYVFVGATEAFF. In DNA, the CDR3 is TGTGCCAGCAGTTACGTTTTCGTTGGAGCAACTGAAGCTTTCTTT.

The V and J genes are TRBV6-2 or TRBV6-3 and TRBJ2-6; TRBD1 matches at 8 bases. V lost 6 bases to trimming and J lost 2 bases; unmatched junction nucleotides: 0. The CDR3 is 14 amino acids. The germline gives CDR1 MNHEY, CDR2 SVGEGT. The CDR3 DNA is TGTGCCAGCAGGGGACAGGCTGGGGCCAACGTCCTGACTTTC. This codes for CASRGQAGANVLTF.

This clonotype was detected only a few times. The chain carries TRBV18 and TRBJ2-7, with 8 bases identical to TRBD2. Trimming at V came to 2 bases and at J to 2 bases, leaving 8 bases not matched to a gene. The CDR3 consists of 16 residues. Germline V lookup: CDR1 KGHSH, CDR2 LQKENI. In DNA form, the CDR3 reads TGTGCCAGCTCACCAATTCAGTCGGGAGGGGCCTACGAGCAGTACTTC. Translating it yields CASSPIQSGGAYEQYF.

There are many counts of this clonotype. V is TRBV7-9 and J is TRBJ1-1, with 12 bases lining up with TRBD1. The CDR3 spans 14 residues. V lost 4 bases, J lost 6 bases, and 3 bases stayed unmatched. Germline CDR1 is SEHNR and CDR2 is FQNEAQ (reference sequence). The CDR3 DNA reads as TGTGCCAGCAGCTGGGGGGACAGGGGGCCTGAAGCTTTCTTT. Its translation: CASSWGDRGPEAFF.

This clonotype was recorded many times. The chain links TRBV28 to TRBJ2-1; 7 nucleotides agree with TRBD1. The V gene end was trimmed by 3 bases and the J gene end by 5 bases; junction bases not matched to a gene: 25. Germline lookup yields CDR1 MDHEN and CDR2 SYDVKM. This CDR3 has 21 amino acids. In DNA form, the CDR3 reads TGTGCCAGCAGTTTCACAGGGGCGATGAGCTCGAGCGTTCCGAAAAACAATGAGCAGTTCTTC. Translated: CASSFTGAMSSSVPKNNEQFF. Combining the CDR3 with reference TRBV28 and TRBJ2-1 gives the whole variable domain DVKVTQSSRYLVKRTGEKVFLECVQDMDHENMFWYRQDPGLGLRLIYFSYDVKMKEKGDIPEGYSVSREKKERFSLILESASTNQTSMYLCASSFTGAMSSSVPKNNEQFFGPGTRLTVL.

The chain recombines TRBV5-1 with TRBJ2-6; 11 nucleotides align to TRBD1. The CDR3 extends over 17 amino acids. V lost 7 bases to trimming and J lost 1 base; unmatched junction nucleotides: 7. Germline CDR1 reads SGHRS; CDR2 reads YFSETQ. CDR3 sequence (DNA): TGCGCCAGCGGATCCGGACAGGGGGCATCTGGGGCCAACGTCCTGACTTTC. The encoded protein is CASGSGQGASGANVLTF.

This clonotype was detected ten times or more. The V gene is TRBV6-6, the J gene TRBJ2-1; D is ambiguous. This CDR3 is built from 17 residues. The germline V gene has CDR1 MNHNY and CDR2 SVGAGI (reference sequence). V gave up 2 bases and J gave up 5 bases, with 19 bases separating them. In nucleotides, the CDR3 is TGTGCCAGCAGTTACACGAAGACGCGATCCAATCACAATGAGCAGTTCTTC. This codes for CASSYTKTRSNHNEQFF.

This clonotype appeared many times. This sequence joins TRBV29-1 and TRBJ2-7; 9 nucleotides match TRBD1. V was clipped by 2 bases and J by 7 bases; unmatched bases: 3. There are 12 residues in the CDR3. Germline CDR1 and CDR2: SQVTM and ANQGSEA. The CDR3 nucleotides read TGCAGCGTTGAATCAGGGACAGGGGAGCAGTACTTC. Its protein is CSVESGTGEQYF.

Remarks on this clonotype: This likely traces to a read error, being one base from a far larger clone. The rearrangement uses TRBV6-2 or TRBV6-3 and TRBJ2-7; D is unresolved. The germline gives CDR1 MNHEY, CDR2 SVGEGT. The CDR3 length is 11 residues. The CDR3 nucleotides are TGTGCCGGCAGCCGCATCTTCGAGCAGTACTTC. Its translation is CAGSRIFEQYF.

The rearrangement joins TRBV6-2 or TRBV6-3 to TRBJ2-5; TRBD1 or TRBD2 may be the D gene (5 bases each). This CDR3 comprises 16 residues. Germline V gene sequence: CDR1 MNHEY, CDR2 SVGEGT. V lost 0 bases to trimming and J lost 4 bases, with 15 bases between them. CDR3 sequence (DNA): TGTGCCAGCAGTTACTCGTGGGACGAGGTCACAGAGACCCAGTACTTC. Translated, it gives CASSYSWDEVTETQYF.